This T cell receptor (beta chain) was recovered during a study of blood T cell repertoires in COVID-19. As for the study in general: PBMCs, B-cell-depleted T cells, or T cells were the source of the cDNA or gDNA that made up the material.

TCRdb's copy holds only in-frame clones and misses some; the assay was immunoSEQ multiplex PCR. The sample records roughly 89,000 clones, 80% being singletons. V was shortened by 7 bases and J by 6 bases, with 16 bases between the two germline ends. CDR1 and CDR2 from the germline V gene are SQVTM and ANQGSEA. The CDR3 has 13 amino acids. The receptor was isolated from a woman between 65 and 79 years old with acute or convalescent COVID-19. The V gene is TRBV29-1, the J gene TRBJ2-4; tentatively, D is TRBD1 (5 bases). What was sequenced was peripheral blood. CDR3 bases: TGCAGCGCCGCCGTAGGGGATCGAAACATTCAGTACTTC. This codes for CSAAVGDRNIQYF.